The entry that follows covers one TCR beta chain sequence. With a J-beta primer mix and a sample-barcoded 5' primer, a second PCR ran about 7 to 12 cycles. Every cDNA was tagged by a template-switch adaptor with 12 random nucleotides. A single record per CDR3 protein comes from TCRdb applying MiXCR to the 5' RACE reads. The sample shows about 1.4 million distinct CDR3 sequences, around 59% of them seen only once. This sample is part of a study of blood T cells in healthy people across ages. Peripheral blood from each donor was collected in a volume of 9.5 to 10 milliliters. Whenever a sample was processed, at least 6 million PBMCs were isolated. This CDR3 comprises 14 residues. Germline V gene sequence: CDR1 MNHEY, CDR2 SMNVEV (reference sequence). Trimming pared 5 bases from V and 4 bases from J, leaving 15 bases between.

The clonotype was recovered from a man younger than 35 in good health. The J gene is TRBJ2-7, the V gene TRBV27, with D maybe TRBD1 (6 bases). The sample comprised blood. The CDR3 bases are TGTGCCAGCAGTACTAGGGACAAATTTTACGAGCAGTACTTC. This encodes CASSTRDKFYEQYF.